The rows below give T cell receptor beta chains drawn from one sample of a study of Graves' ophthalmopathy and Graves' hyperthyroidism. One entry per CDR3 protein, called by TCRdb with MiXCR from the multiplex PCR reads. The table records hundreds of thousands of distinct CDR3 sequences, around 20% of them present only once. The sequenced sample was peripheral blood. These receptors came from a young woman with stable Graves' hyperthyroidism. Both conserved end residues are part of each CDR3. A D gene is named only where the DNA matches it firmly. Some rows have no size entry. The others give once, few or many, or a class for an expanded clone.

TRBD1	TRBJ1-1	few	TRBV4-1	TGCGCCAGCAGCCGCAGTCTGGACAGGTTGAACACTGAAGCTTTCTTT	CASSRSLDRLNTEAFF
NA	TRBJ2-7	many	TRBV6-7	TGTGCCAGCAGGTCCCTTACGGGGCCTCCTCGGGACGAGCAGTACTTC	CASRSLTGPPRDEQYF
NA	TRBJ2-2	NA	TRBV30	TGTGCCTGGAGGCCCGAGAACGGGGAGCTGTTTTTT	CAWRPENGELFF
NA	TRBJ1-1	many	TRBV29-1	TGCAGCGTTGACATAGGGGAGAACACTGAAGCTTTCTTT	CSVDIGENTEAFF
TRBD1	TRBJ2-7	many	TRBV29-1	TGCAGCGTTGAAGATCGGGGGGGACAGGGGGTCGACGAGCAGTACTTC	CSVEDRGGQGVDEQYF
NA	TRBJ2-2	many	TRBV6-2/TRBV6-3	TGTGCCGACCGGGATACCAACACCGGGGAGCTGTTTTTT	CADRDTNTGELFF
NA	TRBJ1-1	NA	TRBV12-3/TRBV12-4	TGTGCCAGCAGTTGGGGTAGTGAAGCTTTCTTT	CASSWGSEAFF
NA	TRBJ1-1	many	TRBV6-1	TGTGCCAGCAGGGACCCTCCTGTGGATACTGAAGCTTTCTTT	CASRDPPVDTEAFF
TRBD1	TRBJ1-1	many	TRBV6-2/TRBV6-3	TGTGCCAGCAGCCAGGACAGGGACACTGAAGCTTTCTTT	CASSQDRDTEAFF
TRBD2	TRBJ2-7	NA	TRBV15	TGTGCCACCAGCAGTGGGGAGGGATGGTACGAGCAGTACTTC	CATSSGEGWYEQYF
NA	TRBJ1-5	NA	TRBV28	TGTGCCAGCAGACAGGTCATTGGTCAGCCCCAGCATTTT	CASRQVIGQPQHF
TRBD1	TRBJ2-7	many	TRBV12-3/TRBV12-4	TGTGCCAGCAGTTCCGGGACAGCTCACTACGAGCAGTACTTC	CASSSGTAHYEQYF
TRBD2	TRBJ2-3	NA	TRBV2	TGTGCCAGCAGTGAAGCAGGTCGGACTAGCGGGAAAGATACGCAGTATTTT	CASSEAGRTSGKDTQYF
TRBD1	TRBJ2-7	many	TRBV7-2	TGTGCCAGCAGCTTAGGGGGGACAGGGGGCTACGAGCAGTACTTC	CASSLGGTGGYEQYF
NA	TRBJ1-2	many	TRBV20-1	TGCAGTGCTAGCGCAGCCCGAGGACTATCTAACTATGGCTACACCTTC	CSASAARGLSNYGYTF
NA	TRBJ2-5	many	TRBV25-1	TGTGCCAGCAGTGGAGGAGAGGAGACCCAGTACTTC	CASSGGEETQYF
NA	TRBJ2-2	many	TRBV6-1	TGTGCTAGCAGCGACATTTATGGCAGGGACACCGGGGAGCTGTTTTTT	CASSDIYGRDTGELFF
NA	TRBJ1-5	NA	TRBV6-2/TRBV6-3	TGTGCCAGCAGTCCTAGCCTAACAGGAACCTATCAGCCCCAGCATTTT	CASSPSLTGTYQPQHF
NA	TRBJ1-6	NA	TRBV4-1	TGCGCCAGCAGCCCCCAGGGGATATTGTCGGGTTACTATAATTCACCCCTCCACTTT	CASSPQGILSGYYNSPLHF
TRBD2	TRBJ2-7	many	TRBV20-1	TGCAGTTCCCCGGGTGAGGCGGGAGGTAGCTACGAGCAGTACTTC	CSSPGEAGGSYEQYF
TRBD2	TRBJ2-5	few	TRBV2	TGTGCCAGCTACCTAGGACTAGGTGACGGGACCCAGTACTTC	CASYLGLGDGTQYF
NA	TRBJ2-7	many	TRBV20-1	TGCAGTGCTAGAGATCCCCGCCCCAGAGTAACTACCTACGAGCAGTACTTC	CSARDPRPRVTTYEQYF
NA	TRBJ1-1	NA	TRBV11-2	TGTGCCAGCAGCTCGCCCAGCCGCCGGGGGGAAGCTTTCTTT	CASSSPSRRGEAFF
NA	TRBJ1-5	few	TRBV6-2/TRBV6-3	TGTGCCAGCAGTTCGGGCGGTAAAGTTCAGCCCCAGCATTTT	CASSSGGKVQPQHF
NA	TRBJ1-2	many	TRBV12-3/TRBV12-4	TGTGCCAGCAGCTTCGGTGCGGACAGCCTAAATGGCTACACCTTC	CASSFGADSLNGYTF
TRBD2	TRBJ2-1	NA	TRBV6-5	TGTGCCAGCAGTTACTCGACTAGCTACGACAATGAGAAGTTCTTC	CASSYSTSYDNEKFF
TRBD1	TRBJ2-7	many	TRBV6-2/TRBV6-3	TGTGCCAGCAGAGGACAGGGCAATCCCTACGAGCAGTACTTC	CASRGQGNPYEQYF
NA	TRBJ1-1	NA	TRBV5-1	TGCGCCAGCAGTCTTACGGCGGCTGAAGCTTTCTTT	CASSLTAAEAFF
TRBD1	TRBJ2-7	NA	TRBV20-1	TGCAGTGCTCCCGGACAGGGTAGCTCCTACGAGCAGTACTTC	CSAPGQGSSYEQYF
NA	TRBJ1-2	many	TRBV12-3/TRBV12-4	TGTGCCAGCAGCCCCCTGGGGATTTATGGCTACACCTTC	CASSPLGIYGYTF
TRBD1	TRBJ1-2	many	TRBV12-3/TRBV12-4	TGTGCCAGCAGTTTAGCTGTCGGGACAGGGGAGCACTATGGCTACACCTTC	CASSLAVGTGEHYGYTF
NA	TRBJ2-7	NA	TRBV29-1	TGCAGCGTTGAAGAGGGGGGAAAAGAGCAGTACTTC	CSVEEGGKEQYF
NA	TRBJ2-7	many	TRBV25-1	TGTGCCAGCAGTGAATCGAAAGGGGGCTACGAGCAGTACTTC	CASSESKGGYEQYF
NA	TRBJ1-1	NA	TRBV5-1	TGCGCCAGCAGTCTCCGGGACAAGAACACTGAAGCTTTCTTT	CASSLRDKNTEAFF
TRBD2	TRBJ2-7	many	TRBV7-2	TGTGCCAGCAGCTTAGATGGCGGGGGCTACGAGCAGTACTTC	CASSLDGGGYEQYF
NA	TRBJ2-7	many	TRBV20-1	TGCAGTGCTAGAGACCGAAGACGGAGCCCCGCGGACGAGCAGTACTTC	CSARDRRRSPADEQYF
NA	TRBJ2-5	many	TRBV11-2	TGTGCCAGCAGCTTGCAGCCACAGGGTGAGACCCAGTACTTC	CASSLQPQGETQYF
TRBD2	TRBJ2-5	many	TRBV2	TGTGCCAGCAGTGAACCACTAGCGGGAGGGCCCCCGAGTACAGAGACCCAGTACTTC	CASSEPLAGGPPSTETQYF
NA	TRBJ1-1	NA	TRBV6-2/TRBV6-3	TGTGCCAGCAGTTACGCGGTGCGGAACACTGAAGCTTTCTTT	CASSYAVRNTEAFF
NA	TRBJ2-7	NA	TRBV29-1	TGCAGCGTTATTAGCGACAGAGCCTACGAGCAGTACTTC	CSVISDRAYEQYF
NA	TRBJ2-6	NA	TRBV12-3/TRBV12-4	TGTGCCAGCAGTTTGAGCAGGGCCGCTGGGGCCAACGTCCTGACTTTC	CASSLSRAAGANVLTF
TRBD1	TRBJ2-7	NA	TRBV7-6	TGTGCCAGCAGCTTACAGGGGGATTACGACGAGCAGTACTTC	CASSLQGDYDEQYF
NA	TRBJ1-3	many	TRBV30	TGTGCCTTGACAAAATCCTCTGGAAACACCATATATTTT	CALTKSSGNTIYF
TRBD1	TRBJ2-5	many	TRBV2	TGTGCCAGCAGTGCTGCAGGGGGAGAGACCCAGTACTTC	CASSAAGGETQYF
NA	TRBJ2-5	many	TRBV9	TGTGCCAGCAGCGTCGGGCTCGGAGGTGTTGGGGAGACCCAGTACTTC	CASSVGLGGVGETQYF
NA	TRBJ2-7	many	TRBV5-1	TGCGCCAGCAGCTTGTATCCTGACGGCTTTAACGAGCAGTACTTC	CASSLYPDGFNEQYF
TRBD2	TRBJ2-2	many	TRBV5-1	TGCGCCAGCAGCTTTCGAGTAGCGGGAGATGCCGGGGAGCTGTTTTTT	CASSFRVAGDAGELFF
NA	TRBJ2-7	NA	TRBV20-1	TGCAGTGCTAGTTCAGATACCGGAAGATGGAGCTCCTACGAGCAGTACTTC	CSASSDTGRWSSYEQYF
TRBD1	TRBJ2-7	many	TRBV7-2	TGTGCCAGCAGCACGGACAGGGGGGTCTACGAGCAGTACTTC	CASSTDRGVYEQYF
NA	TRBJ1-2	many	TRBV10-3	TGTGCCATCAGTGAGTCTCTGGGGTCTAACTATGGCTACACCTTC	CAISESLGSNYGYTF
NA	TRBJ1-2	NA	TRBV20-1	TGCAGTGCTAGTTTCTATGGCTACACCTTC	CSASFYGYTF